What follows describes a single T cell receptor (beta chain). These data come from a study of blood T cell repertoires in COVID-19. At the level of the study: The study drew acute and convalescent COVID-19 samples from the United States, Italy and Spain.

The ends were cut back, 5 bases at V and 0 bases at J, with 11 bases in the middle. The CDR3 runs to 14 residues. Germline V lookup: CDR1 MNHEY, CDR2 SMNVEV (reference sequence). Authors' processing steps: Estimates of nucleated cell counts were drawn from the amplification of reference gene primers. Assay: immunoSEQ multiplex PCR; the TCRdb copy retains only in-frame clones and omits some. Clonal size and the V and J genes are those of that table, whereas D and trimming came from the DNA. The sample comprises 150,000 to 200,000 clones, 85% to 90% of which are singletons, and around 7% rests with the top ten.

Sequenced sample: peripheral blood. The genes are TRBV27 and TRBJ2-7; perhaps TRBD2 as D (5 bases). This TCR was recovered from a woman older than 75 in a cohort sampled during active or convalescent COVID-19. CDR3 nucleotide sequence: TGTGCCAGCAGTGTCCTCCGGGGCTCCTACGAGCAGTACTTC. Translated: CASSVLRGSYEQYF.